A single sample gave rise to the 23 T cell receptor beta chains below, sequenced in a study of Ad26.COV2.S vaccination and SARS-CoV-2 variants. Data came from immunoSEQ multiplex PCR; TCRdb stores just in-frame clones and leaves some out. The sample contains approximately 410,000 clones, around 89% of which appear only once. Treatment noted: roughly 18 received Ad26.COV2.S at low or high dose, single or two shots; several received placebo; per-sample allocation not given. The investigators took samples on day 63 after the first vaccine or placebo injection. Sequenced here: peripheral blood, sampled in a trial of Ad26.COV2.S vaccine versus placebo. All receptors come from a person aged 18-60 years who received the Ad26.COV2.S COVID-19 vaccine or a placebo.

The chain recombines TRBV5-8 with TRBJ2-1; D is ambiguous. CDR3 length equals 11 residues. V shed 2 bases and J shed 7 bases, with 4 bases lying between them. Germline CDR1 and CDR2: SGHTS and YDEGEE. Here the CDR3 reads CASSFGNEQFF. DNA of the CDR3: TGTGCCAGCAGCTTTGGGAATGAGCAGTTCTTC.

The CDR3 protein is CASSLRGLAGDLYEQYF. CDR3 coding DNA: TGTGCCAGCAGCCTACGAGGACTAGCGGGGGACCTCTACGAGCAGTACTTC. The chain uses TRBV5-8 and TRBJ2-7; 13 nucleotides agree with TRBD2. Unmatched junction bases numbered 10, after V lost 4 bases and J lost 3 bases. CDR3 length equals 17 residues. Germline CDR1 SGHTS, CDR2 YDEGEE.

This chain joins TRBV28 and TRBJ1-1; D ambiguous. CDR3 length: 12 amino acids. V was shortened by 6 bases and J by 0 bases, with 5 bases between the two germline ends. Germline CDR1 reads MDHEN; CDR2 reads SYDVKM. The CDR3 nucleotides read TGTGCCAGCAGCGGGCTGAACACTGAAGCTTTCTTT. Protein: CASSGLNTEAFF.

The rearrangement joins TRBV11-2 to TRBJ2-1; D is tentatively TRBD1 or TRBD2 (5 bases each). The CDR3 has 16 amino acids. From germline, CDR1 is SGHAT and CDR2 FQNNGV. The ends were cut back, 5 bases at V and 2 bases at J, with 16 bases in the middle. The CDR3 loop reads CASSVDGGVPYNEQFF. The CDR3 DNA reads as TGTGCCAGCAGCGTCGATGGGGGAGTCCCCTACAATGAGCAGTTCTTC. The full variable domain, in which reference TRBV11-2 and TRBJ2-1 provide the parts outside the CDR3, is EAGVAQSPRYKIIEKRQSVAFWCNPISGHATLYWYQQILGQGPKLLIQFQNNGVVDDSQLPKDRFSAERLKGVDSTLKIQPAKLEDSAVYLCASSVDGGVPYNEQFFGPGTRLTVL.

The chain employs TRBV5-4 and TRBJ2-3, with 9 bases matching TRBD2. Germline V CDR1 and CDR2: SGHNT, YYREEE (reference sequence). Losses at the gene ends were 3 bases for V and 6 bases for J; bases not matched to a gene: 2. This CDR3 region has 13 residues. The CDR3 region has the DNA TGTGCCAGCAGCTCGCGGGAGGGTGATACGCAGTATTTT. Amino acids: CASSSREGDTQYF.

The chain has TRBV4-2 and TRBJ2-7; TRBD2 matches 10 bases. The germline V gene has CDR1 LGHNA and CDR2 YNFKEQ. Trimming at V came to 4 bases and at J to 0 bases, leaving 6 bases not matched to a gene. CDR3 length: 16 amino acids. Here the CDR3 DNA reads TGTGCCAGCAGCCCCTGGACTAGCGGAAACTCCTACGAGCAGTACTTC. This translates into CASSPWTSGNSYEQYF.

The chain has TRBV11-2 and TRBJ2-7; 9 nucleotides align to TRBD1. CDR3 length: 16 residues. V dropped 0 bases and J dropped 1; count of bases not matched to a gene: 4. Germline V gene sequence: CDR1 SGHAT, CDR2 FQNNGV. The CDR3 DNA sequence: TGTGCCAGCAGCTTAGATCTCGGGACAGGGTCCTACGAGCAGTACTTC. Translation: CASSLDLGTGSYEQYF.

V gene TRBV30 combines with J gene TRBJ2-3; 7 bases line up with TRBD1. This CDR3 region has 13 residues. Germline loops: CDR1 GTSNPN, CDR2 SVGIG (reference sequence). V lost 4 bases, J lost 5 bases, and 6 bases stayed unmatched. The CDR3: CAWMNRGLDTQYF. CDR3 sequence (DNA): TGTGCCTGGATGAACAGGGGTTTAGATACGCAGTATTTT. Using reference TRBV30 and TRBJ2-3 for the parts outside the CDR3, the full variable domain is SQTIHQWPATLVQPVGSPLSLECTVEGTSNPNLYWYRQAAGRGLQLLFYSVGIGQISSEVPQNLSASRPQDRQFILSSKKLLLSDSGFYLCAWMNRGLDTQYFGPGTRLTVL.

Written as DNA, the CDR3 is TGTGCCAGCAGTGTTGACAATAATCAGCCCCAGCATTTT. Translation: CASSVDNNQPQHF. This chain uses TRBV27 with TRBJ1-5; D not certain. The CDR3 length is 13 residues. The ends were cut back, 5 bases at V and 4 bases at J, with 9 bases in the middle. Per germline, CDR1 MNHEY and CDR2 SMNVEV (reference sequence).

The chain links TRBV9 to TRBJ2-3; 14 bases match TRBD2. The germline V gene has CDR1 SGDLS and CDR2 YYNGEE. V shed 2 bases, J shed 2 bases, and the junction held 7 bases outside the gene matches. The CDR3 has 18 residues. CDR3: CASSVGLAGVGITDTQYF. The CDR3 DNA sequence: TGTGCCAGCAGCGTGGGACTAGCGGGGGTAGGAATCACAGATACGCAGTATTTT.

This chain links TRBV30 with TRBJ2-6; D may be TRBD2 (6 bases). CDR1 and CDR2 (germline): GTSNPN, SVGIG (reference sequence). V shed 8 bases and J shed 4 bases, with 12 bases lying between them. The CDR3 consists of 13 residues. The CDR3 loop reads CAVGGLGANVLTF. The CDR3 DNA is TGTGCCGTGGGGGGATTGGGGGCCAACGTCCTGACTTTC.

CDR3 sequence (DNA): TGTGCCAGCAGCCGGGACTCCGCAGATACGCAGTATTTT. Translation gives CASSRDSADTQYF. The chain combines TRBV5-6 with TRBJ2-3; the D gene is possibly TRBD2 (6 bases). CDR1 and CDR2 (germline): SGHDT, YYEEEE. CDR3 size: 13 residues. V shed 4 bases and J shed 4 bases, with 10 bases lying between them.

The chain joins TRBV6-5 to TRBJ1-3; 10 bases line up with TRBD1. CDR3 size: 16 residues. Germline-derived CDR1 and CDR2 are MNHEY and SVGAGI. J lost 3 bases, V lost 0 bases, and 2 bases had no gene match. The CDR3 nucleotides read TGTGCCAGCAGTTACTCGGGGACAGGGGTTGGAAACACCATATATTTT. This sequence encodes CASSYSGTGVGNTIYF.

This clone was counted once. V is TRBV7-9 and J is TRBJ1-3; 7 bases align to TRBD1. In germline, CDR1 is SEHNR, CDR2 FQNEAQ (reference sequence). J gave up 3 bases and V 5 bases, and 4 bases lay outside the gene matches. The CDR3 has 14 amino acids. CDR3 sequence (DNA): TGTGCCAGCAGCAGCGACAGGGATGGAAACACCATATATTTT. Translation gives CASSSDRDGNTIYF.

V and J are TRBV5-4 and TRBJ2-1; D remains ambiguous. V shed 0 bases and J shed 6 bases, with 13 bases lying between them. This CDR3 is built from 15 residues. CDR1 SGHNT and CDR2 YYREEE come from the germline V gene (reference sequence). In nucleotides, the CDR3 is TGTGCCAGCAGCTTGGGCAGAGCAAGACTCAATGAGCAGTTCTTC. Translating it yields CASSLGRARLNEQFF.

The gene calls are TRBV27 and TRBJ1-6; tentative D call: TRBD1 (5 bases). Germline V gene sequence: CDR1 MNHEY, CDR2 SMNVEV (reference sequence). CDR3 length equals 14 residues. The V end lost 3 bases, the J end lost 14 bases, and 17 bases lay between the germline ends. The CDR3 sequence: CASSLAGLHGALHF. CDR3 sequence (DNA): TGTGCCAGCAGTTTGGCAGGGCTCCATGGGGCCCTCCACTTT.

This clone occurred a few times. The V call is TRBV5-4, the J call TRBJ1-6, with unresolved D. The CDR3 runs to 13 residues. Germline loops: CDR1 SGHNT, CDR2 YYREEE (reference sequence). The V gene lost 4 bases and the J gene lost 3 bases, with 5 bases spanning the gap. The CDR3 spells CASSRDYNSPLHF. CDR3 DNA sequence: TGTGCCAGCAGCCGGGACTATAATTCACCCCTCCACTTT.

The chain couples TRBV7-2 to TRBJ1-1; TRBD1 matches 7 bases. J gave up 6 bases and V 2 bases, and 6 bases lay outside the gene matches. Germline CDR1 reads SGHTA; CDR2 reads FQGNSA. The CDR3 has 14 amino acids. CDR3 nucleotide sequence: TGTGCCAGCAGCTTACAGGGGGGGTTGGCTGAAGCTTTCTTT. Encoded protein: CASSLQGGLAEAFF.

This sequence joins TRBV2 and TRBJ2-6; unclear D gene. The CDR3 extends over 16 amino acids. Trimming stripped 7 bases from V and 4 bases from J, with 17 bases between. Germline assignment: CDR1 SNHLY and CDR2 FYNNEI. This chain's CDR3 is CASMTRRAVGANVLTF. CDR3 nucleotides: TGTGCCAGCATGACCCGACGCGCGGTAGGGGCCAACGTCCTGACTTTC.

The rearrangement uses TRBV3-1 (or the pseudogene TRBV3-2) and TRBJ1-6, with D possibly being TRBD1 (6 bases). The CDR3 has 16 residues. Germline CDR1 reads LGHDT; CDR2 reads YNNKEL (reference sequence). With 0 bases removed from V and 14 bases from J, the gap between germline ends came to 20 bases. The CDR3 region is CASSQDRGPGYLTLHF. CDR3 sequence (DNA): TGTGCCAGCAGCCAAGATCGGGGGCCCGGGTATTTGACCCTCCACTTT.

This clone was detected once. In DNA, the CDR3 is TGTGCCAGCTCACCAAGGCCAGGGACGAACACCGGGGAGCTGTTTTTT. It codes for CASSPRPGTNTGELFF. J is TRBJ2-2 and V is TRBV18; maybe TRBD1 (5 bases). V gave up 2 bases and J gave up 0 bases, with 10 bases separating them. The CDR3 spans 16 residues. Germline V gives CDR1 KGHSH, CDR2 LQKENI.

The chain is built from TRBV7-9 and TRBJ1-4; D gene uncertain. The CDR3 is 13 amino acids. Germline values: CDR1 SEHNR, CDR2 FQNEAQ (reference sequence). V was pared by 5 bases and J by 4 bases, with 8 bases between. For the CDR3, the DNA is TGTGCCAGCAGCCCAGTCAATAATGAAAAACTGTTTTTT. Translation: CASSPVNNEKLFF.

CDR3 region: CASGLVLGSGMDEQFF. The CDR3 DNA sequence: TGTGCTAGTGGTTTGGTACTTGGGTCAGGGATGGATGAGCAGTTCTTC. The chain recombines TRBV12-5 with TRBJ2-1; D might be TRBD1 (5 bases). The V end was cut by 0 bases, the J end by 8 bases, with 17 bases between. Germline V gene sequence: CDR1 LGHNT, CDR2 FRNRAP. This CDR3 is built from 16 residues.